Presented here are 11 T cell receptor beta chains from one specimen sequenced in a study of shared clonotypes between healthy human individuals. Clones were sequenced by immunoSEQ multiplex PCR, and TCRdb holds only the in-frame ones, with some missing. The sample carries some 2,000,000 clones, approximately 96% recorded once. The sequencing sample was made of naive CD4+ T cells sorted from blood. Subset noted: CD45RA+ positively selected. The receptor source for this set is a man between 18 and 35 years old in good health.

In regard to this clone: The sample holds other DNA sequences that translate to the same CDR3. V gene TRBV2 combines with J gene TRBJ2-2, with D unresolved. CDR1 and CDR2 from the germline V gene are SNHLY and FYNNEI. The CDR3 is made up of 14 amino acids. Trimming cost V 3 bases and J 1 base, with 6 bases left between them. CDR3 DNA sequence: TGTGCCAGCAGTGAGGTCGAGAACACCGGGGAGCTGTTTTTT. Encoded protein: CASSEVENTGELFF.

This clone appeared once. The chain carries TRBV29-1 and TRBJ2-5; D could derive from TRBD1 or TRBD2 (5 bases each). The closer fit of TRBJ2-7 to the DNA end suggests the J call may be wrong. Germline V gives CDR1 SQVTM, CDR2 ANQGSEA. The CDR3 runs to 14 residues. The CDR3 DNA sequence: TGCAGCGTTGGAACGATTTGGGACGCTTCCGAGCAGTACTTC. The encoded protein is CSVGTIWDASEQYF.

With regard to this clone: Additional DNA sequences in this sample encode the identical CDR3. The chain employs TRBV18 and TRBJ2-2; 7 nucleotides align to TRBD1. V dropped 3 bases and J dropped 1; count of bases not matched to a gene: 2. In germline, CDR1 is KGHSH, CDR2 LQKENI. This CDR3 has 15 amino acids. CDR3 in amino acids: CASSPTGLNTGELFF. In DNA form, the CDR3 reads TGTGCCAGCTCACCGACAGGGTTGAACACCGGGGAGCTGTTTTTT.

The chain uses TRBV5-1 and TRBJ2-7; D perhaps matches TRBD2 (6 bases). CDR3 length: 17 amino acids. The germline V gene has CDR1 SGHRS and CDR2 YFSETQ. The V end was cut by 4 bases, the J end by 6 bases, with 26 bases between. The CDR3 here is CASSMAPGRLGIGEQYF. The CDR3 bases are TGCGCCAGCAGCATGGCCCCCGGGCGACTAGGGATAGGCGAGCAGTACTTC.

The chain is built from TRBV7-2 and TRBJ1-2; 7 nucleotides line up with TRBD1. Germline V lookup: CDR1 SGHTA, CDR2 FQGNSA. This CDR3 has 14 amino acids. V gave up 6 bases and J gave up 7 bases; unmatched junction bases: 11. The CDR3 sequence is CASSPSLTGSGYTF. The CDR3 DNA reads TGTGCCAGCAGTCCCTCTTTGACAGGGAGTGGCTACACCTTC.

The J gene is TRBJ2-7, the V gene TRBV27; TRBD2 matches at 7 bases. Germline trimming cut 9 bases from V and 5 bases from J; bases unmatched to any gene: 16. The CDR3 is made up of 15 amino acids. Germline V gene data show CDR1 as MNHEY and CDR2 as SMNVEV (reference sequence). CDR3 bases: TGTGCCAGTGGGGGGGTAGGACTTTACCGTCACGAGCAGTACTTC. This encodes CASGGVGLYRHEQYF.

The chain links TRBV5-1 to TRBJ2-5; 11 bases are a match to TRBD2. This CDR3 is 16 amino acids long. CDR1 SGHRS and CDR2 YFSETQ come from the germline V gene. V was pared by 4 bases and J by 1 base, with 6 bases of the junction left unmatched. DNA for the CDR3: TGCGCCAGCAGCGTCACTAGCGGGGGCCCCCAAGAGACCCAGTACTTC. Translated, it gives CASSVTSGGPQETQYF.

The V and J genes are TRBV12-5 and TRBJ2-1, with TRBD2 as a possible D gene (6 bases). The CDR3 totals 17 residues. Germline CDR1 and CDR2: LGHNT and FRNRAP. V lost 8 bases and J lost 0, with 20 bases in between. As DNA, the CDR3 is TGTGCTAGTCTCGGGGGAAGCGCCCTTAGCTCCTACAATGAGCAGTTCTTC. Translated, it gives CASLGGSALSSYNEQFF.

V and J are TRBV12-2 and TRBJ1-5; the table calls TRBD1, which could not be checked here. TRBV12-2 has pseudogene status. This CDR3 is built from 19 residues. In DNA form, the CDR3 reads TGTGCAAGTCGCTTCAGGACAGGAGCCATCCTTGCTAGCAATCAGCCCCAGCATTTT. Its translation is CASRFRTGAILASNQPQHF.

This sequence joins TRBV11-3 and TRBJ2-7; 8 bases agree with TRBD1. Germline V lookup: CDR1 SGHNT, CDR2 YENEEA. This CDR3 contains 13 residues. The junction had 2 bases not matched to a gene; V was cut back by 4 bases and J by 3 bases. This CDR3 reads CASSYGQGYEQYF. The CDR3 nucleotides read TGTGCCAGCAGCTATGGACAGGGCTACGAGCAGTACTTC.

The rearrangement uses TRBV5-4 and TRBJ1-4, with a tentative D call TRBD1 (5 bases). Germline CDR1 reads SGHNT; CDR2 reads YYREEE (reference sequence). Trimming removed 4 bases from V and 5 bases from J, with 15 bases in between. The CDR3 contains 15 residues. Here the CDR3 reads CASSPPGEGNEKLFF. In DNA, the CDR3 is TGTGCCAGCAGCCCACCTGGGGAGGGGAATGAAAAACTGTTTTTT.